The rows below give T cell receptor beta chains drawn from one sample of a study of T-cell memory formation after mild COVID-19. Each CDR3 protein gets one entry after TCRdb re-called the 5' RACE reads with MiXCR. The sample carries around 450,000 distinct CDR3 sequences, around 20% recorded once. The sample taken for sequencing was PBMCs or a T cell subset sorted from them (not recorded which). The source of these receptors is an adult woman who had mild COVID-19 (a few samples of this study predate the infection). Cell type and time point are not known. Each CDR3 is given without its conserved first and last residue. Each record gives: CDR3 protein, clone size, V gene, J gene. The size entry is marked missing in some rows and otherwise reads once, few, many or a size class.

cdr3_aa: ASSPLRGNDGYT; clone_size: .; v_call: TRBV3-1; j_call: TRBJ1-2
cdr3_aa: AWNERSTDTQY; clone_size: .; v_call: TRBV30; j_call: TRBJ2-3
cdr3_aa: ASSQDLTLYGELF; clone_size: .; v_call: TRBV4-3; j_call: TRBJ2-2
cdr3_aa: ASSWGTGRDNYGYT; clone_size: .; v_call: TRBV5-1; j_call: TRBJ1-2
cdr3_aa: ASSPRRWGTGELF; clone_size: few; v_call: TRBV7-8; j_call: TRBJ2-2
cdr3_aa: SAGTGQGAHGNTIY; clone_size: .; v_call: TRBV20-1; j_call: TRBJ1-3
cdr3_aa: ASSLYGRNNEQF; clone_size: .; v_call: TRBV6-2/TRBV6-3; j_call: TRBJ2-1
cdr3_aa: ASRPVNTEAF; clone_size: few; v_call: TRBV12-3/TRBV12-4; j_call: TRBJ1-1
cdr3_aa: ASSLRGDYYEQY; clone_size: .; v_call: TRBV27; j_call: TRBJ2-7
cdr3_aa: ASSQEILTSLGPYEQY; clone_size: .; v_call: TRBV4-2; j_call: TRBJ2-7
cdr3_aa: ASSVASGVGEQF; clone_size: .; v_call: TRBV9; j_call: TRBJ2-1
cdr3_aa: SARPPGLLSYEQY; clone_size: .; v_call: TRBV20-1; j_call: TRBJ2-7
cdr3_aa: ASSFAPLTYEQY; clone_size: few; v_call: TRBV12-3/TRBV12-4; j_call: TRBJ2-7
cdr3_aa: ASRATGQGTYNEQF; clone_size: few; v_call: TRBV5-1; j_call: TRBJ2-1
cdr3_aa: ASSLAPQTNYNEQF; clone_size: few; v_call: TRBV7-2; j_call: TRBJ2-1
cdr3_aa: SVTSGRSEQY; clone_size: .; v_call: TRBV29-1; j_call: TRBJ2-7
cdr3_aa: ASSQDPSDRYNEKLF; clone_size: few; v_call: TRBV4-1; j_call: TRBJ1-4
cdr3_aa: ASSRGQGAGELF; clone_size: few; v_call: TRBV5-1; j_call: TRBJ2-2
cdr3_aa: ASSQDRLGTGDGYT; clone_size: few; v_call: TRBV3-1; j_call: TRBJ1-2
cdr3_aa: ASSPGGGGLKNEQF; clone_size: many; v_call: TRBV7-8; j_call: TRBJ2-1
cdr3_aa: SVEDQARGYT; clone_size: .; v_call: TRBV29-1; j_call: TRBJ1-2
cdr3_aa: AWSVRRDQETQY; clone_size: .; v_call: TRBV30; j_call: TRBJ2-5
cdr3_aa: ASSVTSGRGTDTQY; clone_size: .; v_call: TRBV9; j_call: TRBJ2-3
cdr3_aa: SVGRNYGYT; clone_size: .; v_call: TRBV29-1; j_call: TRBJ1-2
cdr3_aa: ASSRDLSLNYGYT; clone_size: .; v_call: TRBV6-2/TRBV6-3; j_call: TRBJ1-2
cdr3_aa: ASSQELRSSDNYGYT; clone_size: few; v_call: TRBV4-3; j_call: TRBJ1-2
cdr3_aa: ASSQEVGSGANVLT; clone_size: .; v_call: TRBV3-1; j_call: TRBJ2-6
cdr3_aa: ASSSLSDEQY; clone_size: few; v_call: TRBV18; j_call: TRBJ2-7
cdr3_aa: ASTERQGGYT; clone_size: few; v_call: TRBV12-3/TRBV12-4; j_call: TRBJ1-2
cdr3_aa: ASSQETGNNQPQH; clone_size: .; v_call: TRBV4-3; j_call: TRBJ1-5
cdr3_aa: SAGADPGQPQH; clone_size: .; v_call: TRBV29-1; j_call: TRBJ1-5
cdr3_aa: ASSDAGTSGYNEQF; clone_size: few; v_call: TRBV6-5; j_call: TRBJ2-1
cdr3_aa: ASSFRGLNTEAF; clone_size: many; v_call: TRBV5-6; j_call: TRBJ1-1
cdr3_aa: ASSLAGTGVEQY; clone_size: .; v_call: TRBV12-3/TRBV12-4; j_call: TRBJ2-7
cdr3_aa: ASSERGVNTEAF; clone_size: few; v_call: TRBV6-1; j_call: TRBJ1-1
cdr3_aa: ATSERNRAGQPQH; clone_size: few; v_call: TRBV24-1; j_call: TRBJ1-5
cdr3_aa: ASSEMSGSSPLH; clone_size: .; v_call: TRBV6-1; j_call: TRBJ1-6
cdr3_aa: ASSQTGSSYEQY; clone_size: once; v_call: TRBV5-1; j_call: TRBJ2-7
cdr3_aa: ASSFYRDRVNTEAF; clone_size: .; v_call: TRBV5-5; j_call: TRBJ1-1
cdr3_aa: ASSQVFVSTDTQY; clone_size: once; v_call: TRBV4-1; j_call: TRBJ2-3
cdr3_aa: ASSQGPASYEQY; clone_size: few; v_call: TRBV3-1; j_call: TRBJ2-7
cdr3_aa: ASSLANRADTGELF; clone_size: few; v_call: TRBV5-1; j_call: TRBJ2-2
cdr3_aa: ASSLGGDWTQPQH; clone_size: few; v_call: TRBV5-1; j_call: TRBJ1-5
cdr3_aa: ASSLELAGVITDTQY; clone_size: .; v_call: TRBV5-1; j_call: TRBJ2-3
cdr3_aa: ASSEWTGVPYGYT; clone_size: few; v_call: TRBV6-1; j_call: TRBJ1-2
cdr3_aa: ATSRDSKGPYNEQF; clone_size: few; v_call: TRBV15; j_call: TRBJ2-1
cdr3_aa: ATSDSQGPHEQY; clone_size: .; v_call: TRBV24-1; j_call: TRBJ2-7
cdr3_aa: ASSSTTSYNEQF; clone_size: .; v_call: TRBV6-2/TRBV6-3; j_call: TRBJ2-1
cdr3_aa: ASSFLIQNTEAF; clone_size: many; v_call: TRBV5-1; j_call: TRBJ1-1
cdr3_aa: ASNTGTHSGNTIY; clone_size: .; v_call: TRBV12-3/TRBV12-4; j_call: TRBJ1-3
cdr3_aa: ASSLEVTAYNEQF; clone_size: few; v_call: TRBV5-1; j_call: TRBJ2-1
cdr3_aa: ASSLGAVRTYGYT; clone_size: .; v_call: TRBV5-6; j_call: TRBJ1-2
cdr3_aa: ASSLNPTGGSSYNSPLH; clone_size: .; v_call: TRBV5-1; j_call: TRBJ1-6
cdr3_aa: ASSVGLGFNEQF; clone_size: .; v_call: TRBV9; j_call: TRBJ2-1